These 30 T cell receptor beta chains originate from one sample sequenced in a study of T cell responses to AZD1222 COVID-19 vaccine. The table came from immunoSEQ multiplex PCR; TCRdb's copy has only in-frame clones and leaves some out. The sample shows 160,000 or so clones, approximately 90% of them seen only once. Sample: peripheral blood, taken on day 0 of AZD1222 vaccination. The receptors derive from an adult in good health.

The gene calls are TRBV19 and TRBJ2-3; 8 bases map to TRBD2. V lost 9 bases and J lost 1; bases outside the gene matches: 18. The CDR3 is made up of 18 amino acids. Germline CDR1 and CDR2: LNHDA and SQIVND (reference sequence). The CDR3 reads CASHTTRAGGRGTDTQYF. DNA for the CDR3: TGTGCCAGCCACACAACGCGGGCGGGAGGTCGTGGCACAGATACGCAGTATTTT.

The chain links TRBV7-9 to TRBJ1-6; unclear D gene. Trimming took off 3 bases at V and 6 bases at J, with 9 bases between the two ends. Germline-derived CDR1 and CDR2 are SEHNR and FQNEAQ (reference sequence). The CDR3 covers 14 residues. The CDR3 nucleotides read TGTGCCAGCAGCTTCTCGGTTATTAATTCACCCCTCCACTTT. It specifies CASSFSVINSPLHF.

In regard to this clone: At one end the junction does not follow the germline gene, possibly because of a read error. V usage is TRBV6-1 and J usage is TRBJ2-5; 7 positions match TRBD1. The CDR3 has 15 amino acids. Germline assignment: CDR1 MNHNS and CDR2 SASEGT. The CDR3 bases are TGTGCCAGCAGTGAAGGACAGGGTTACCAACAGACCCAGTACTTC. The encoded protein is CASSEGQGYQQTQYF.

The chain recombines TRBV4-2 with TRBJ2-1, with a weak D call TRBD2 (6 bases). CDR3 length equals 15 residues. Trimming took 4 bases from V and 5 from J, leaving 15 bases between them. The germline V gene has CDR1 LGHNA and CDR2 YNFKEQ. CDR3 loop: CASSLPASAHNEQFF. For the CDR3, the DNA is TGTGCCAGCAGCCTACCGGCTAGCGCACACAATGAGCAGTTCTTC.

This sequence joins TRBV4-1 and TRBJ1-4; D ambiguous. Germline V gene sequence: CDR1 MGHRA, CDR2 YSYEKL. V lost 4 bases and J 7 bases, leaving 10 bases between the germline ends. CDR3 size: 13 residues. In nucleotides, the CDR3 is TGCGCCAGCAGCCTCCGACCAGCTGAAAAACTGTTTTTT. Its protein is CASSLRPAEKLFF.

V gene TRBV5-4 combines with J gene TRBJ1-6; the D gene is possibly TRBD1 (6 bases). V lost 5 bases and J lost 5, with 11 bases in between. Germline assignment: CDR1 SGHNT and CDR2 YYREEE (reference sequence). The CDR3 covers 14 residues. The CDR3 nucleotides are TGTGCCAGCAGATTCGGACAGCATAATTCACCCCTCCACTTT. It is translated as CASRFGQHNSPLHF.

The chain combines TRBV3-1 (or the pseudogene TRBV3-2) with TRBJ2-1; 7 bases are shared with TRBD2. The length of the CDR3 is 15 residues. CDR1 LGHDT and CDR2 YNNKEL come from the germline V gene (reference sequence). J gave up 6 bases and V 1 base, and 6 bases lay outside the gene matches. The CDR3, as DNA: TGTGCCAGCAGCCAAGGAGCGGGATTTTTCAATGAGCAGTTCTTC. This encodes CASSQGAGFFNEQFF.

The chain carries TRBV28 and TRBJ2-7; a weak D match, TRBD2 (6 bases). The V end was cut by 5 bases, the J end by 1 base, with 15 bases between. The CDR3 sequence is 15 residues long. CDR1 is MDHEN, CDR2 SYDVKM, per germline. The CDR3 DNA is TGTGCCAGCAGTCACCACGGGAGCAGATCCTACGAGCAGTACTTC. This gives the protein CASSHHGSRSYEQYF.

The chain couples TRBV7-3 to TRBJ2-3, with D hard to call. Germline V CDR1 and CDR2: SGHTA, FQGTGA. Trimming cost V 1 base and J 4 bases, with 9 bases left between them. CDR3 length: 14 amino acids. The CDR3 here is CASSLSSRPDTQYF. The CDR3 DNA is TGTGCCAGCAGCTTAAGTTCTAGACCAGATACGCAGTATTTT.

The V call is TRBV19, the J call TRBJ2-1; perhaps D is TRBD1 or TRBD2 (6 bases each). The germline gives CDR1 LNHDA, CDR2 SQIVND (reference sequence). With 10 bases removed from V and 6 bases from J, the gap between germline ends came to 19 bases. The CDR3 is made up of 14 amino acids. The CDR3 DNA sequence: TGTGCCACCTCAAAGGGGGGATCCCCCAATGAGCAGTTCTTC. Its protein product is CATSKGGSPNEQFF. Complete variable domain (other parts from reference TRBV19 and TRBJ2-1): DGGITQSPKYLFRKEGQNVTLSCEQNLNHDAMYWYRQDPGQGLRLIYYSQIVNDFQKGDIAEGYSVSREKKESFPLTVTSAQKNPTAFYLCATSKGGSPNEQFFGPGTRLTVL.

This sequence joins TRBV28 and TRBJ2-2; D is undetermined. This CDR3 is 15 amino acids long. V shed 2 bases and J shed 6 bases, with 13 bases lying between them. The V gene's germline CDR1 is MDHEN and CDR2 SYDVKM. CDR3: CASSLGLGIAGELFF. In DNA, the CDR3 is TGTGCCAGCAGTTTAGGCCTTGGGATAGCCGGGGAGCTGTTTTTT.

V is TRBV4-3 and J is TRBJ1-3; the D gene is possibly TRBD1 (5 bases). Per germline, CDR1 LGHNA and CDR2 YSLEER. The CDR3 loop spans 15 amino acids. The V end was cut by 0 bases, the J end by 4 bases, with 10 bases between. In DNA form, the CDR3 reads TGCGCCAGCAGCCAAGATTTAGGGGTCGGAAACACCATATATTTT. It yields the protein CASSQDLGVGNTIYF.

The chain couples TRBV6-5 to TRBJ1-2; 9 bases line up with TRBD1. The CDR3 has 13 amino acids. The germline V gene encodes CDR1 MNHEY and CDR2 SVGAGI. CDR3 sequence: CASQGQGGWGYTF. The CDR3 nucleotides read TGTGCGAGCCAGGGACAGGGAGGCTGGGGCTACACCTTC.

CDR3 sequence (DNA): TGTGCCAGCAGCTTCGGACTAGCGGGAGGAGGTGAGCAGTTCTTC. Residues: CASSFGLAGGGEQFF. This rearrangement joins TRBV11-3 to TRBJ2-1; TRBD2 agrees at 14 bases. The germline gives CDR1 SGHNT, CDR2 YENEEA. CDR3 length equals 15 residues. J was trimmed by 9 bases and V by 3 bases; bases with no gene match: 4.

This clone has only one observation. This rearrangement joins TRBV30 to TRBJ2-7, with 8 bases matching TRBD1. The CDR3 loop spans 12 amino acids. The germline V gene encodes CDR1 GTSNPN and CDR2 SVGIG (reference sequence). Germline trimming cut 3 bases from V and 9 bases from J; bases unmatched to any gene: 7. The CDR3 reads CAWRAGGAGQYF. DNA of the CDR3: TGTGCCTGGAGAGCAGGGGGCGCGGGGCAGTACTTC.

V usage is TRBV6-2 or TRBV6-3 and J usage is TRBJ2-5; TRBD2 agrees at 7 bases. V dropped 2 bases and J dropped 5; count of bases not matched to a gene: 8. The V gene's germline CDR1 is MNHEY and CDR2 SVGEGT. The CDR3 contains 15 residues. CDR3 sequence: CASSYEEAGSETQYF. The CDR3 coding sequence is TGTGCCAGCAGTTACGAGGAAGCGGGATCCGAGACCCAGTACTTC.

This clone occurred once. The J gene is TRBJ2-1, the V gene TRBV5-1; D possibly corresponds to TRBD1 (6 bases). Deletions cut 0 bases from V and 5 bases from J, with 12 bases between. The CDR3 sequence is 15 residues long. Germline-derived CDR1 and CDR2 are SGHRS and YFSETQ. CDR3 in amino acids: CASSLADRTDNEQFF. The CDR3 DNA reads as TGCGCCAGCAGCTTGGCCGACCGGACAGACAATGAGCAGTTCTTC.

The chain couples TRBV28 to TRBJ2-6; 10 bases are a match to TRBD1. The germline V gene encodes CDR1 MDHEN and CDR2 SYDVKM. Trimming at V came to 6 bases and at J to 3 bases, leaving 11 bases not matched to a gene. The CDR3 runs to 18 residues. This CDR3 reads CASRVTGGASFGANVLTF. DNA of the CDR3: TGTGCCAGCAGAGTGACAGGGGGCGCCTCTTTTGGGGCCAACGTCCTGACTTTC.

The chain joins TRBV5-4 to TRBJ2-6; no clear D gene. Looked up from germline, CDR1 is SGHNT and CDR2 is YYREEE (reference sequence). Trimming pared 0 bases from V and 0 bases from J, leaving 4 bases between. The CDR3 consists of 15 residues. CDR3 in DNA: TGTGCCAGCAGCTTGGTACGCTCTGGGGCCAACGTCCTGACTTTC. Translation gives CASSLVRSGANVLTF.

This chain links TRBV2 with TRBJ1-6; D not certain. V lost 2 bases to trimming and J lost 7 bases, with 12 bases between them. Germline loops: CDR1 SNHLY, CDR2 FYNNEI. The CDR3 consists of 15 residues. CDR3 region: CASSESGGYNSPLHF. Written as DNA, the CDR3 is TGTGCCAGCAGTGAAAGCGGCGGATACAATTCACCCCTCCACTTT.

The chain is built from TRBV10-3 and TRBJ2-3; TRBD2 matches at 7 bases. Per germline, CDR1 ENHRY and CDR2 SYGVKD. The CDR3 length is 14 residues. The trim removed 4 bases at V and 1 base at J, leaving 2 bases unmatched. CDR3 protein: CAISVTSGTDTQYF. For the CDR3, the DNA is TGTGCCATCAGTGTCACTAGCGGCACAGATACGCAGTATTTT.

A single count supports this clone. This chain links TRBV7-2 with TRBJ1-2, with a possible D match to TRBD1 (5 bases). V gave up 1 base and J gave up 4 bases, with 7 bases separating them. This CDR3 region has 13 residues. Germline V gene data show CDR1 as SGHTA and CDR2 as FQGNSA. CDR3 sequence reads: CASSLGGTYGYTF. The CDR3 nucleotides read TGTGCCAGCAGCTTAGGGGGGACCTATGGCTACACCTTC.

The table lists this clone with a count of one. The genes are TRBV29-1 and TRBJ1-1; TRBD1 matches at 10 bases. Germline values: CDR1 SQVTM, CDR2 ANQGSEA. The CDR3 is 13 amino acids. After removal of 6 bases from V and 6 bases from J, the junction contained 7 bases not matched to a gene. The CDR3 DNA follows: TGCAGCGTCGACAGGGGGCGCCGCGCTGAAGCTTTCTTT. Protein sequence: CSVDRGRRAEAFF.

The chain couples TRBV5-5 to TRBJ1-2; 8 positions match TRBD1. There are 16 residues in the CDR3. Looked up from germline, CDR1 is SGHKS and CDR2 is YYEKEE (reference sequence). V shed 0 bases and J 5 bases; nucleotides not matched to a gene: 9. CDR3 nucleotides: TGTGCCAGCAGCTTGGTCCCAGGGGGCAGTAGTTATGGCTACACCTTC. The encoded protein is CASSLVPGGSSYGYTF. The whole variable domain, filled in from reference TRBV5-5 and TRBJ1-2, reads DAGVTQSPTHLIKTRGQQVTLRCSPISGHKSVSWYQQVLGQGPQFIFQYYEKEERGRGNFPDRFSARQFPNYSSELNVNALLLGDSALYLCASSLVPGGSSYGYTFGSGTRLTVV.

This chain links TRBV4-1 with TRBJ2-1; 8 bases fit TRBD2. Trimming cost V 2 bases and J 9 bases; bases outside gene matches: 6. The CDR3 sequence is 14 residues long. Germline V lookup: CDR1 MGHRA, CDR2 YSYEKL. The DNA of the CDR3 is TGCGCCAGCAGCCAAACCCGGGAGGGCACTGAGCAGTTCTTC. It codes for CASSQTREGTEQFF.

This clone is a singleton in its sample. The chain has TRBV27 and TRBJ1-2, with a weak D call TRBD1 (6 bases). The CDR3 has 15 amino acids. The germline V gene has CDR1 MNHEY and CDR2 SMNVEV (reference sequence). The V end lost 2 bases, the J end lost 4 bases, and 14 bases lay between the germline ends. The CDR3 here is CASSLEPRGGYGYTF. DNA of the CDR3: TGTGCCAGCAGTTTAGAACCCAGGGGAGGCTATGGCTACACCTTC.

This clone was counted a single time. The V gene is TRBV14, the J gene TRBJ1-4; 7 bases align to TRBD1. V gave up 4 bases and J gave up 6 bases; unmatched junction bases: 5. The germline gives CDR1 SGHDN, CDR2 FVKESK. The CDR3 length is 14 residues. Here the CDR3 DNA reads TGTGCCAGCAGCCTCAGGGGGACCTATGAAAAACTGTTTTTT. Translation: CASSLRGTYEKLFF.

There are a few counts of this clone. The CDR3: CASRGGQYNEQFF. In DNA, the CDR3 is TGTGCCAGCAGGGGGGGGCAATACAATGAGCAGTTCTTC. The chain joins TRBV28 to TRBJ2-1; D might be TRBD2 (7 bases). Germline CDR1 MDHEN, CDR2 SYDVKM. The CDR3 contains 13 residues. Trimming took 6 bases from V and 4 from J, leaving 10 bases between them.

The chain links TRBV6-1 to TRBJ2-5; D call uncertain. V was pared by 3 bases and J by 5 bases, with 4 bases between. This CDR3 contains 11 residues. The V gene's germline CDR1 is MNHNS and CDR2 SASEGT. The CDR3 is CASSDSETQYF. CDR3 DNA sequence: TGTGCCAGCAGTGATTCGGAGACCCAGTACTTC.

The chain links TRBV4-3 to TRBJ1-5; D possibly corresponds to TRBD1 (5 bases). Germline CDR1 reads LGHNA; CDR2 reads YSLEER. This CDR3 is built from 13 residues. V was cut by 4 bases and J by 6 bases, with 10 bases left in between. The CDR3 region is CASSLGAGQPQHF. CDR3 bases: TGCGCCAGCAGCCTTGGGGCGGGTCAGCCCCAGCATTTT.